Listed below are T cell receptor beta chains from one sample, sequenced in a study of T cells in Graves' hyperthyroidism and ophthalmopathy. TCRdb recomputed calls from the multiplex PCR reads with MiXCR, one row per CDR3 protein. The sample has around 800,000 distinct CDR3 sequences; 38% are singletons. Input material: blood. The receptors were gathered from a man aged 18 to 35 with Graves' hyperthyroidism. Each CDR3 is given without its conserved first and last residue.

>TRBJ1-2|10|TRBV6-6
ASSPAGDGYT
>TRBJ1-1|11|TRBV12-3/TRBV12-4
ASSFGPSTEAF
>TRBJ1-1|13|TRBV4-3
ASSQDSGGPTEAF
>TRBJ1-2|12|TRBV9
ASSVGQYNYGYT
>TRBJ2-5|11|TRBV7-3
ASSLLGGGTQY
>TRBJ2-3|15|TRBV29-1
SVVPQLGRGNTDTQY
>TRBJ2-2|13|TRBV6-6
ASITGLSLTGELF
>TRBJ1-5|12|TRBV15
ATSQDPANQPQH
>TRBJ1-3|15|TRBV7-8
ASSLTGYGTGWNTIY
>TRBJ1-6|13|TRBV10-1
ASSQSRSFNSPLH
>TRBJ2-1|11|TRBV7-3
ASSLSGGDEQF
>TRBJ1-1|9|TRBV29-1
SGHTNTEAF
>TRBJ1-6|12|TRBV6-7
ASTPDRDNSPLH
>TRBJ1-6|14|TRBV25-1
ASSGGGTSYNSPLH
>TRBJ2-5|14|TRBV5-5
ASSQTSGSGRETQY
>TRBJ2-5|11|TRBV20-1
SARAGSQETQY
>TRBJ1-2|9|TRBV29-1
SCLLGYGYT
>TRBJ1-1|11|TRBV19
AAQTGARTEAF
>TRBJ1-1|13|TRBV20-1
SARGLDRGDTEAF
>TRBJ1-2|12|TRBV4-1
ASSQGQGAIGYT
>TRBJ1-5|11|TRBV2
ASSEARVVPQH
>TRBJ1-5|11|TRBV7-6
ASSLSRDQPQH
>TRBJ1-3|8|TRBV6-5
AVLRNTIY
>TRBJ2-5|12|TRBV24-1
ATSDLYSQETQY
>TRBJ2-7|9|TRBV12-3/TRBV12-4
ASSLQAEQY
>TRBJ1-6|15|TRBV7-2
ASSPEPGSEANSPLH
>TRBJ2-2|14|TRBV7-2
ASRIAGGINTGELF
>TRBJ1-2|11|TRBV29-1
SQDRGGSYGYT
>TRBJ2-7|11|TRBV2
ASMDPGGTAQY
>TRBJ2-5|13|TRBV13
ASSLNGGQEETQY
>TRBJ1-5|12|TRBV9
ASNRGLSNQPQH
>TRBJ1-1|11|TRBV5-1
ASSRFGDTEAF
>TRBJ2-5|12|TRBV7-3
ASSFPGGQEAQY
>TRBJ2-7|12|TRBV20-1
SVGTGKGSYEQY
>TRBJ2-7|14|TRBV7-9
ASSLVSGRTPYEQY
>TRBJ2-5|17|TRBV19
ASSIGVTSGSSRSETQY
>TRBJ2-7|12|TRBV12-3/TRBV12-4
ASSSPKSSYEQY
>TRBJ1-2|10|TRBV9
ASSDRGGGYT
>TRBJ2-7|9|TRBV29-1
SARISYEQY
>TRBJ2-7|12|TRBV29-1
ASSSTTPPYEQY
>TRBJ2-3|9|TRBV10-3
ASGLGDTQY
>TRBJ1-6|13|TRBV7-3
ASSLTRDRGSPLH
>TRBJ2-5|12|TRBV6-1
ASSVDREEETQY
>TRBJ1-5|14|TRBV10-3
ASSVDSLLSNQPQH
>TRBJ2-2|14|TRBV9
ASSVDSGRALGELF
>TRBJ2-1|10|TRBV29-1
SVTQGSNEQF
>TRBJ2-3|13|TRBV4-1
ASSQAGTSTDTQY
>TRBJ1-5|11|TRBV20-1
SVPGEGYQPQH
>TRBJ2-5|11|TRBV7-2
ASNLAGRETQY
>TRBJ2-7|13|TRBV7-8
ASSPVDRGEGEQY
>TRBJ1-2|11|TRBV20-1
SASVLDREGYT
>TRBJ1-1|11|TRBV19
ASSISWGAEAF